One TCR beta chain is described in this entry. Its antigen is currently unknown. The time point is: pre-sensitization, week 0. Treatment defined: therapeutic diphenylcyclopropenone sensitization with weekly scalp DPC. This CDR3 has 15 amino acids. With 6 bases removed from V and 4 bases from J, the gap between germline ends came to 16 bases. In germline, CDR1 is MNHEY, CDR2 SVGEGT. From the RACE reads, TCRdb called clonotypes with MiXCR, one entry per CDR3 protein. The sample records about 250,000 distinct CDR3 sequences, approximately 7.5% being singletons. The sample belongs to a study of human T cells and chemical hapten exposure. Background on the study: There were weekly diphenylcyclopropenone doses to the scalp for patients throughout the roughly 23-week study.

Notes on the study in general: TCRs above 1 in 1000 frequency stayed constant with DPC sensitization.

The material was whole blood, obtained in connection with sensitization to the hapten diphenylcyclopropenone (DPC). The genes are TRBV6-2 or TRBV6-3 and TRBJ1-5; the D gene is possibly TRBD1 (6 bases). The TCR sequence derives from a man younger than 35 with alopecia areata. Some clones in this sample may be carry-over from other donors' samples. CDR3 region: CASSSPPQGNQPQHF. The CDR3 DNA reads TGTGCCAGCAGCTCACCACCCCAGGGGAATCAGCCCCAGCATTTT.